This TCR beta chain emerged from a study of blood T cell repertoires in COVID-19. Background on the study: The United States, Italy and Spain supplied acute and convalescent COVID-19 samples. From T cells, B-cell-depleted T cells, or PBMCs came the material, which was cDNA or gDNA.

This CDR3 contains 20 residues. Authors' data handling: By means of reference gene primer amplification, nucleated cell counts were estimated. This table comes from immunoSEQ multiplex PCR, and its TCRdb copy is limited to in-frame clones, with some not included. V, J and clone size derive from that table, while D and trimming were established from the DNA sequence. Counted here are around 60,000 clones, roughly 89% occurring once; the ten biggest clones make up about an eighth. The V call is TRBV21-1, the J call TRBJ2-3; the table's D gene call, TRBD2, was not cross checked with the DNA. TRBV21-1 constitutes a pseudogene. This TCR came from a man aged 55 to 70 with active COVID-19. The material sequenced was peripheral blood. The CDR3 bases are TGTGCCAGCAGCACATCCCCGGGAACGGTCGCCGATCCTAGCACAGATACGCAGTATTTT. Translated, it gives CASSTSPGTVADPSTDTQYF.